This TCR beta chain stems from a study of T cell repertoires in cytomegalovirus infection. Overall study context: CMV infection together with matching HLA type was indicated by public TCR beta signatures.

This clonotype was detected ten times or more. The antigen is undetermined. One entry per CDR3 protein results from TCRdb running MiXCR on the reads. The table shows about 360,000 distinct CDR3 sequences, with 15% to 20% occurring only once. The CDR3 loop spans 13 amino acids. Germline-derived CDR1 and CDR2 are SEHNR and FQNEAQ (reference sequence). V lost 5 bases and J 3 bases, leaving 10 bases between the germline ends. Whole-study results and caveats: Summed frequency of shared TCR beta families picked out CMV carriers who also had the relevant HLA.

Specimen: PBMCs. The receptor was isolated from a human donor in good health (CMV status not recorded). Some clones in this sample may be carry-over from other donors' samples. The rearrangement links TRBV7-9 to TRBJ2-5; no reliable D call. CDR3 loop: CASSKWVEETQYF. DNA of the CDR3: TGTGCCAGCAGCAAATGGGTCGAAGAGACCCAGTACTTC.